Below, 5 T cell receptor beta chains from the same sample are listed, as sequenced in a study of T cell responses to AZD1222 COVID-19 vaccine. TCRdb's copy holds only in-frame clones and misses some; the assay was immunoSEQ multiplex PCR. Of roughly 120,000 clones in the sample, about 85% were seen once. The sequences come from peripheral blood, collected 28 days after the second AZD1222 dose. All receptors derive from an adult who received the AZD1222 COVID-19 vaccine.

This clone was counted once. The chain employs TRBV15 and TRBJ2-2; weak D call: TRBD1 (6 bases). The CDR3 runs to 17 residues. With 5 bases removed from V and 0 bases from J, the gap between germline ends came to 16 bases. Germline CDR1 reads LNHNV; CDR2 reads YYDKDF (reference sequence). CDR3 protein: CATSPGVDSPNTGELFF. CDR3 in DNA: TGTGCCACCAGCCCAGGGGTAGATAGCCCGAACACCGGGGAGCTGTTTTTT.

The J gene is TRBJ2-2, the V gene TRBV2; weak D call: TRBD1 (6 bases). The CDR3 runs 14 residues. Germline assignment: CDR1 SNHLY and CDR2 FYNNEI. Trimming removed 6 bases from V and 5 bases from J, with 13 bases in between. In DNA, the CDR3 is TGTGCCAGCAGAGGCCGGGACATTACCGGGGAGCTGTTTTTT. Amino acid sequence: CASRGRDITGELFF.

The chain has TRBV5-6 and TRBJ2-5; a possible D gene is TRBD2 (6 bases). Looked up from germline, CDR1 is SGHDT and CDR2 is YYEEEE. Trimming left V 0 bases short and J 9 bases short, with 21 bases between. The CDR3 has 16 residues. CDR3 loop: CASSLATSLVGPAQYF. The CDR3 DNA reads as TGTGCCAGCAGCTTGGCCACTAGCCTTGTGGGACCGGCCCAGTACTTC. The whole variable domain, filled in from reference TRBV5-6 and TRBJ2-5, reads DAGVTQSPTHLIKTRGQQVTLRCSPKSGHDTVSWYQQALGQGPQFIFQYYEEEERQRGNFPDRFSGHQFPNYSSELNVNALLLGDSALYLCASSLATSLVGPAQYFGPGTRLLVL.

In nucleotides, the CDR3 is TGCGCCAGCAGTCAATTTTGGGGCGGGGTCAGCCCTAGCACAGATACGCAGTATTTT. Translated, it gives CASSQFWGGVSPSTDTQYF. The chain couples TRBV23-1 to TRBJ2-3, with TRBD2 as a possible D gene (6 bases). TRBV23-1 is an ORF; its function is uncertain. V shed 1 base and J shed 0 bases, with 20 bases lying between them. This CDR3 spans 19 amino acids.

The chain combines TRBV6-2 or TRBV6-3 with TRBJ2-2; D may be TRBD2 (6 bases). V dropped 5 bases and J dropped 8 bases, with 9 bases sitting between them. CDR3 length equals 12 residues. CDR1 and CDR2 (germline): MNHEY, SVGEGT. The CDR3 region has the DNA TGTGCCAGCAGTCGGGGGAGGGGGGAGCTGTTTTTT. It codes for CASSRGRGELFF.